Listed here are 19 T cell receptor beta chains from one sample, sequenced in a study of blood T cell repertoires in COVID-19. Produced via immunoSEQ multiplex PCR; TCRdb's table is partial and in-frame only. Counted here are just under 85,000 clones, approximately 86% occurring once; the ten biggest clones make up approximately 28%. The sequenced sample consisted of peripheral blood. The source is a woman older than 75 with acute or convalescent COVID-19.

This clone has more than one count but fewer than ten. This sequence joins TRBV28 and TRBJ2-3; 8 bases fit TRBD1. This CDR3 region has 13 residues. CDR1 and CDR2 from the germline V gene are MDHEN and SYDVKM. With V trimmed by 6 bases and J by 5 bases, 4 bases remained unmatched. CDR3 residues: CASRPTGGDTQYF. The CDR3 nucleotides read TGTGCCAGCAGACCAACAGGGGGAGATACGCAGTATTTT.

The rearrangement links TRBV2 to TRBJ1-2; 10 bases agree with TRBD1. The J segment lost 7 bases and the V segment lost 4 bases, leaving 9 bases of the junction unmatched. The germline gives CDR1 SNHLY, CDR2 FYNNEI. This CDR3 spans 15 amino acids. The CDR3 protein is CASSGLRTGGRGYTF. The CDR3 nucleotides are TGTGCCAGCAGTGGGCTACGGACAGGGGGACGTGGCTACACCTTC.

The gene calls are TRBV5-1 and TRBJ2-1; D unresolved. The CDR3 loop spans 13 amino acids. Trimming took off 2 bases at V and 5 bases at J, with 8 bases between the two ends. CDR1 SGHRS and CDR2 YFSETQ come from the germline V gene. Here the CDR3 reads CASSFPLNNEQFF. The CDR3 DNA sequence: TGCGCCAGCAGCTTTCCCCTTAACAATGAGCAGTTCTTC.

The rearrangement joins TRBV7-2 to TRBJ2-7; 13 nucleotides align to TRBD2. CDR1 is SGHTA and CDR2 is FQGNSA in the germline V gene. V lost 6 bases and J lost 6; bases outside the gene matches: 8. This CDR3 contains 15 residues. The CDR3 here is CASRSGLAGAPEQYF. The DNA of the CDR3 is TGTGCCAGCAGGTCCGGACTAGCGGGAGCGCCCGAGCAGTACTTC.

This rearrangement joins TRBV6-5 to TRBJ1-6, with 8 nucleotides matching TRBD1. CDR3 length equals 14 residues. Per germline, CDR1 MNHEY and CDR2 SVGAGI. V shed 8 bases, J shed 9 bases, and the junction held 9 bases outside the gene matches. The CDR3 sequence: CASGLQGAGSPLHF. DNA of the CDR3: TGTGCCAGCGGTTTGCAGGGGGCTGGTTCACCCCTCCACTTT.

The CDR3 loop is CASSTPGGFTFF. CDR3 nucleotides: TGTGCCAGCAGTACACCGGGTGGATTTACTTTCTTT. V is TRBV12-3 or TRBV12-4 and J is TRBJ1-1, with D unresolved. The CDR3 is 12 amino acids. Between the trimmed V and J ends, which lost 5 bases and 12 bases, there was a span of 16 bases.

The chain carries TRBV7-6 and TRBJ2-1; 7 nucleotides line up with TRBD1. This CDR3 spans 16 amino acids. The germline V gene has CDR1 SGHVS and CDR2 FNYEAQ. V shed 3 bases and J 3 bases; nucleotides not matched to a gene: 8. This CDR3 reads CASSLVTGTDYNEQFF. CDR3 DNA: TGTGCCAGCAGCTTGGTCACCGGGACAGACTACAATGAGCAGTTCTTC.

The chain couples TRBV13 to TRBJ2-1, with a weak D call TRBD2 (7 bases). Trimming removed 2 bases from V and 5 bases from J, with 13 bases in between. This CDR3 region has 15 residues. CDR1 and CDR2 from the germline V gene are PRHDT and FYEKMQ (reference sequence). CDR3 protein: CASSLWGGVNNEQFF. CDR3 DNA: TGTGCCAGCAGCTTATGGGGGGGCGTAAACAATGAGCAGTTCTTC. Full variable domain (remainder filled in from reference TRBV13 and TRBJ2-1): AAGVIQSPRHLIKEKRETATLKCYPIPRHDTVYWYQQGPGQDPQFLISFYEKMQSDKGSIPDRFSAQQFSDYHSELNMSSLELGDSALYFCASSLWGGVNNEQFFGPGTRLTVL.

The V call is TRBV19, the J call TRBJ1-2, with D tentatively TRBD1 (6 bases). The CDR3 is 16 residues long. The ends were cut back, 6 bases at V and 5 bases at J, with 22 bases in the middle. Germline V gives CDR1 LNHDA, CDR2 SQIVND (reference sequence). The CDR3 loop is CASRSSALGQNYGYTF. CDR3 bases: TGTGCCAGTAGGAGTTCAGCGCTCGGACAGAATTATGGCTACACCTTC.

V gene TRBV11-2 combines with J gene TRBJ2-5; tentatively, D is TRBD2 (5 bases). The germline V gene has CDR1 SGHAT and CDR2 FQNNGV. V was pared by 4 bases and J by 3 bases, with 15 bases between. The CDR3 has 15 residues. CDR3 sequence (DNA): TGTGCCAGCAGCTCACCGGGCCTCGGGAAAGAGACCCAGTACTTC. It translates to CASSSPGLGKETQYF.

The genes are TRBV7-8 and TRBJ2-1; the match to TRBD2 covers 7 bases. Per the germline V gene, CDR1 is SGHVS and CDR2 is FQNEAQ. The ends lost 3 bases at V and 5 bases at J; junction bases unmatched: 7. This CDR3 contains 15 residues. The DNA for the CDR3 is TGTGCCAGCAGCTTGACCGGGGGGAGCGACAATGAGCAGTTCTTC. It specifies CASSLTGGSDNEQFF.

The rearrangement uses TRBV18 and TRBJ2-7; D remains ambiguous. V was cut by 2 bases and J by 0 bases, with 5 bases left in between. The germline gives CDR1 KGHSH, CDR2 LQKENI. The CDR3 has 13 residues. The CDR3 sequence: CASSPSRSYEQYF. The CDR3 DNA reads as TGTGCCAGCTCACCATCGCGCTCCTACGAGCAGTACTTC.

This CDR3 reads CASSYGTSVIQYF. The CDR3 DNA reads as TGTGCCAGCAGTTACGGGACTAGTGTCATTCAGTACTTC. The chain employs TRBV6-2 or TRBV6-3 and TRBJ2-4, with 8 bases identical to TRBD2. This CDR3 contains 13 residues. The V gene's germline CDR1 is MNHEY and CDR2 SVGEGT. The V segment lost 2 bases and the J segment 9 bases; nucleotides outside the gene matches: 3.

This chain joins TRBV18 and TRBJ2-3; D is ambiguous. Germline V gene sequence: CDR1 KGHSH, CDR2 LQKENI. CDR3 length: 12 amino acids. V was shortened by 0 bases and J by 6 bases, with 4 bases between the two germline ends. The CDR3 here is CASSPPRDTQYF. The DNA of the CDR3 is TGTGCCAGCTCACCACCCCGGGATACGCAGTATTTT.

CDR3 bases: TGTGCCAGTACCCCCAGGGGGAGTTTGAACACTGAAGCTTTCTTT. Its protein is CASTPRGSLNTEAFF. The chain carries TRBV19 and TRBJ1-1; 7 nucleotides match TRBD1. The CDR3 runs to 15 residues. Germline CDR1 reads LNHDA; CDR2 reads SQIVND (reference sequence). V gave up 7 bases and J gave up 0 bases; unmatched junction bases: 8.

The chain combines TRBV7-6 with TRBJ2-1; 8 bases fit TRBD1. The germline V gene has CDR1 SGHVS and CDR2 FNYEAQ. This CDR3 is 16 amino acids long. J lost 1 base, V lost 3 bases, and 5 bases had no gene match. The CDR3 coding sequence is TGTGCCAGCAGCTTCGGACAGGGTGGGTCCTACAATGAGCAGTTCTTC. This encodes CASSFGQGGSYNEQFF.

The chain employs TRBV15 and TRBJ2-7, with 10 positions matching TRBD2. From germline, CDR1 is LNHNV and CDR2 YYDKDF (reference sequence). The junction had 1 base not matched to a gene; V was cut back by 2 bases and J by 3 bases. CDR3 size: 14 residues. In DNA form, the CDR3 reads TGTGCCACCAGCAGACTAGCGGGGGTCTACGAGCAGTACTTC. Amino acid sequence: CATSRLAGVYEQYF. The complete variable domain, with remaining parts taken from reference TRBV15 and TRBJ2-7, reads DAMVIQNPRYQVTQFGKPVTLSCSQTLNHNVMYWYQQKSSQAPKLLFHYYDKDFNNEADTPDNFQSRRPNTSFCFLDIRSPGLGDTAMYLCATSRLAGVYEQYFGPGTRLTVT.

This clone was observed a few times. CDR3 amino acids: CASSLVAGPYEQYF. In DNA, the CDR3 is TGTGCCAGCAGCTTAGTGGCGGGACCTTACGAGCAGTACTTC. The V call is TRBV7-2, the J call TRBJ2-7; perhaps TRBD2 as D (6 bases). Germline V lookup: CDR1 SGHTA, CDR2 FQGNSA. With 1 base removed from V and 4 bases from J, the gap between germline ends came to 11 bases. This CDR3 has 14 amino acids.

This clone has just a few counts. The chain couples TRBV19 to TRBJ1-5; 8 nucleotides line up with TRBD1. In germline, CDR1 is LNHDA, CDR2 SQIVND (reference sequence). The V gene end was trimmed by 1 base and the J gene end by 7 bases; junction bases not matched to a gene: 9. The CDR3 is 16 amino acids. CDR3 loop: CASSIVGGRGRQPQHF. As DNA, the CDR3 is TGTGCCAGTAGTATAGTCGGGGGCAGGGGGCGACAGCCCCAGCATTTT.